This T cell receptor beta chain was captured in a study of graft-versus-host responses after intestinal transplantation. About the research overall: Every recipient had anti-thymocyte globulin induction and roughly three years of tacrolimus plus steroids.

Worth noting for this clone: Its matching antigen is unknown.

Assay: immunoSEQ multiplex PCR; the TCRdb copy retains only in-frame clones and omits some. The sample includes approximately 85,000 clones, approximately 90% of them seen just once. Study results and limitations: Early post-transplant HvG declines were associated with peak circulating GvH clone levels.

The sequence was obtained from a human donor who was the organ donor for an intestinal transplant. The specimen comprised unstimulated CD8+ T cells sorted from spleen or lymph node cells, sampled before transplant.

The CDR3, as DNA: TGTGCCAGCAGTTACGCTTCGGCAGGCGGCTACACCTTC. As protein: CASSYASAGGYTF. The V call is TRBV6-5, the J call TRBJ1-2; D is uncertain. The germline V gene has CDR1 MNHEY and CDR2 SVGAGI. V lost 2 bases to trimming and J lost 8 bases, with 12 bases between them. The CDR3 loop spans 13 amino acids.